This T cell receptor beta chain appears in the sequencing data of a study of T-cell memory formation after mild COVID-19. Findings of the study overall: Pre-infection memory carried some responding clones, suggesting that cross-reactive memory joined.

Comment on this clonotype: Its cognate antigen is unknown.

5'RACE, which relied on constant-segment primers, yielded TCR alpha and TCR beta cDNA libraries carrying sample barcodes and UMIs. Each CDR3 protein is one row after TCRdb ran MiXCR on the 5' RACE reads. The table records around 200,000 distinct CDR3 sequences, roughly 27% of them present only once. The CDR3 covers 14 residues. With 5 bases removed from V and 6 bases from J, the gap between germline ends came to 14 bases. Germline CDR1 and CDR2: SEHNR and FQNEAQ (reference sequence). Source material: PBMCs or a T cell subset sorted from them (not recorded which). The chain carries TRBV7-9 and TRBJ2-1; D is ambiguous. The receptor was derived from an adult woman who had mild COVID-19 (a few samples of this study predate the infection). Cell type and time point are not known. CDR3: CASSQPASTNEQFF. The CDR3 DNA is TGTGCCAGCAGCCAACCCGCCAGTACCAATGAGCAGTTCTTC. The full variable domain, completed using reference TRBV7-9 and TRBJ2-1, is DTGVSQNPRHKITKRGQNVTFRCDPISEHNRLYWYRQTLGQGPEFLTYFQNEAQLEKSRLLSDRFSAERPKGSFSTLEIQRTEQGDSAMYLCASSQPASTNEQFFGPGTRLTVL.